This T cell receptor (beta chain) was retrieved from a study of blood T cells in healthy people across ages. Study background: Template switching captured about one barcoded beta molecule per two T cells.

CDR3 length: 13 amino acids. Germline CDR1 reads MNHEY; CDR2 reads SVGEGT. The V gene end was trimmed by 6 bases and the J gene end by 4 bases; junction bases not matched to a gene: 3. Study observations and caveats: Higher diversity and more naive CD4+ cells were features of long-lived donors, compared to aged donors.

This clonotype was observed at least ten times. Its antigen is not known. Combining a sample-barcoded 5' primer with a J-beta primer mix, a second PCR ran for roughly 6 to 12 cycles. From the 5' RACE reads, TCRdb called clonotypes with MiXCR, one entry per CDR3 protein. Among hundreds of thousands of distinct CDR3 sequences listed, around 30% were seen once. The chain links TRBV6-2 or TRBV6-3 to TRBJ2-1; 7 nucleotides align to TRBD2. The sequenced sample consisted of blood. This receptor was identified in a woman of 80 years or more in good health. Here the CDR3 reads CASRRGTYNEQFF. The CDR3 region has the DNA TGTGCCAGCAGGCGGGGGACGTACAATGAGCAGTTCTTC.